The clone carrying this T cell receptor (beta chain) was recorded once. Sequencing used immunoSEQ multiplex PCR; TCRdb keeps in-frame clones, though not all of them. This table holds about 180,000 clones, roughly 90% found once. This record belongs to a study of control samples from healthy donors and cancer patients. The V gene's germline CDR1 is KGHDR and CDR2 SFDVKD. There are 16 residues in the CDR3. V was clipped by 3 bases and J by 7 bases; unmatched bases: 8. The sequenced sample was blood. The TCR comes from a woman in her fifties or sixties in good health. V gene TRBV24-1 combines with J gene TRBJ1-4; 9 nucleotides align to TRBD1. The CDR3 coding sequence is TGTGCCACCAGTGATGCCACAGGGGGCGCGGGTGAAAAACTGTTTTTT. Translated: CATSDATGGAGEKLFF.